A single sample is the source of the 3 T cell receptor beta chains below, sequenced in a study of blood T cell repertoires in COVID-19. The data were produced by immunoSEQ multiplex PCR, yet TCRdb's version contains in-frame clones alone and is incomplete. The table shows 380,000 or so clones, with about 86% occurring only once. Sequences were obtained from peripheral blood. The receptors derive from an older woman with COVID-19, enrolled during active disease.

The chain is built from TRBV7-2 and TRBJ1-2; 8 bases fit TRBD1. Per germline, CDR1 SGHTA and CDR2 FQGNSA. After removal of 5 bases from V and 3 bases from J, the junction contained 11 bases not matched to a gene. This CDR3 spans 16 amino acids. The CDR3: CASSPDGQGRDYGYTF. The CDR3 DNA sequence: TGTGCCAGCAGCCCGGACGGACAGGGTCGTGACTATGGCTACACCTTC.

V usage is TRBV18 and J usage is TRBJ2-1; D gene unclear. The CDR3 is 15 amino acids. Per germline, CDR1 KGHSH and CDR2 LQKENI. Trimming removed 1 base from V and 4 bases from J, with 11 bases in between. CDR3 protein: CASSPLAVEYNEQFF. The CDR3 DNA reads TGTGCCAGCTCACCACTCGCGGTAGAGTACAATGAGCAGTTCTTC.

The V call is TRBV7-9, the J call TRBJ2-5; 10 bases align to TRBD1. The CDR3 runs 15 residues. In germline, CDR1 is SEHNR, CDR2 FQNEAQ (reference sequence). After removal of 3 bases from V and 4 bases from J, the junction contained 5 bases not matched to a gene. CDR3 coding DNA: TGTGCCAGCAGCTTCAGGGACAGGGGTGGAGAGACCCAGTACTTC. Translated: CASSFRDRGGETQYF.